This T cell receptor beta chain was obtained from a study of cytomegalovirus exposure and HLA in healthy donors (dated 2017 in TCRdb). For context, the study as a whole: An earlier analysis of several hundred of the donors reported approximately 270 Gb of sequence data and 100 million to 140 million unique TCR beta sequences from about 200 million T cells. A few DR-DQ haplotypes were treated as single units for association and clustering because of strong linkage in the cohort. The number of typed donors differed by locus: 629-630 for A, B, C, DRB1 and DQB1; roughly 510 for DQA1; approximately 600 for DPA1; and 450 to 480 for DPB1. The study aimed to test whether cataloging public T cell receptors could reveal signatures of past pathogen exposure. A separate validation cohort of roughly 110 different subjects was used in addition to the approximately 610-subject first cohort. A later analysis re-analyzed previously published TCR beta repertoires from about 600 donors and added high-resolution HLA genotyping to study TCR occurrence patterns. Among the roughly 400 genotyped donors, 75% to 90% belonged to the genetic ancestry cluster associated with self-reported Caucasian donors. Both class I and class II loci were covered by HLA typing, at four-digit resolution. All discovery cohort repertoires had been generated using a single sequencing platform. To decide whether each TCR beta V gene segment behaved as functional or pseudogenic, an earlier analysis of fewer than 750 of the donors relied on high-throughput TCR beta sequencing. A later genetic analysis took genome-wide SNP genotypes for about 55% of the roughly 700 donors and used that subset as a discovery cohort. High-throughput TCR immunosequencing, statistical association of individual TCRs with disease status, and machine learning were combined to predict cytomegalovirus infection status. Alongside the repertoire data, information on donor age, sex, ethnicity and CMV serostatus was compiled. The later analysis used no new phenotypic data to find candidate immune exposures, relying instead on TCR beta sequences and their occurrence across donors. The T cell repertoires of about 700 subjects were profiled by immunosequencing and related to cytomegalovirus serostatus. Among around 400 genotyped donors of the cohort, an average of about 240,000 unique TCR beta nucleotide sequences was sequenced per donor, of which 15% to 20% were non-productive. About 280 gigabases of sequencing data and approximately 91 million unique TCR sequences made up an early release that covered approximately 620 HLA-typed donors.

The library came from the immunoSEQ multiplex PCR assay. For the multiplex PCR, a mixture combining 60 forward primers for TCR Vbeta segments and 13 reverse primers for TCR Jbeta segments was used. The CDR3 region of rearranged TCR beta genes was amplified from genomic DNA by a multiplex PCR assay. The amplified TCR beta libraries were sequenced on the Illumina HiSeq System as 87-base-pair reads. In the original analysis: A later analysis counted some 74 million unique TCR beta chains across the 640 or so repertoires, and roughly 9.9 million of these chains were shared by at least two donors. Raw reads were error-corrected and collapsed into unique sequences by a nearest-neighbor algorithm in which closely related sequences were merged to remove PCR and sequencing errors. To assign V, D and J gene segments, CDR3 sequences were aligned to IMGT reference sequences. For a sequence to be retained, a match of at least six nucleotides to both a V gene segment and a J gene segment was required. A rearrangement was called productive if the CDR3 had no stop codons and remained in frame with V and J, and every other rearrangement was called non-productive. CDR3 was defined according to IMGT convention as the region running from the second conserved V-encoded cysteine to the conserved J-encoded phenylalanine. The earlier analysis of about 500 of the donors excluded sequences that lacked an unambiguous match to a single V gene segment. An earlier analysis of several hundred of the donors called V segments functional above 56.7% productive rearrangements and segregating when the between-donor standard deviation exceeded 5%. A statistical classification framework was built to diagnose cytomegalovirus status from the catalog of TCR beta chain sequences. A later analysis assigned V and J genes by comparing TCR nucleotide sequences with IMGT/GENE-DB human TR gene sequences. The TCRdist pipeline was used in a later analysis to assign CDR3 sequences and most-parsimonious VDJ recombination scenarios. In a later analysis, each TCR beta chain was defined by its CDR3 amino acid sequence together with its V-gene family, and reads without a unique V-gene family were excluded. As a way to deal with suspected cross-contamination and a sequencing artifact, a later analysis dropped 640 or so nucleotide sequences that were highly shared and had low generation probability. A later analysis calculated a clonal expansion index for each public chain from normalized within-repertoire ranks of inferred template counts. A later analysis computed generation probabilities with a VDJ recombination model fitted to out-of-frame rearrangements, and checked the results against IGoR. In a later analysis, hypergeometric tests were used to score TCR-TCR, TCR-HLA and TCR-CMV co-occurrence, with a repertoire-size bias correction applied to TCR pairs. A later analysis estimated false discovery rates by permuting HLA or CMV assignments 20 times. In a later analysis, co-occurring TCRs were grouped using DBSCAN, and TCRdist sequence similarity was added for clustering within HLA-allele-positive subsets. Co-occurrence clustering excluded repertoires with fewer than 30,000 or more than 120,000 public chains, plus five with anomalous nucleotide sharing. TCRdb provides this immuneACCESS table in a form limited to in-frame rearrangements. Some clones are lacking; in checked studies, under half of them reflect an unresolved V gene, and why the rest are absent is not known. Clone size and V and J calls were adopted from that table, with D and trimming inferred from the DNA. In all, the sample holds 99,000 or so clones, and around three quarters of those were seen once. The ten largest account for over 2.5% of the sample.

In total, 630 or so healthy bone marrow donors made up the cohort. At the time of sampling, every cohort member was nominally healthy, though immune exposures that went unrecorded were likely present. The donor was CMV seropositive and was included in the group of 250 to 300 seropositive cohort members. A peripheral blood sample was collected from each donor, and TCR beta sequencing was performed on peripheral blood mononuclear cells. The Qiagen DNeasy Blood Extraction Kit was used to extract genomic DNA from the blood cell samples. Findings and caveats that apply to the study as a whole: An association between a missense DCLRE1C variant and V-gene and J-gene trimming of TCR beta chains was found in a later genetic analysis and replicated in an independent cohort. The sequencing pipeline was judged likely to have produced a cluster of highly shared sequence variants as a technical artifact. Broadly in line with IMGT annotations, most TCR beta V segments showed up in productive rearrangements about 90% or about 30% of the time in an earlier analysis of approximately 640 of the donors. A further reported finding was that TCR beta sequences accurately predicted the HLA-A and HLA-B alleles for most subjects in the first cohort. At a false discovery rate of 0.05, a later analysis linked 16,000 or so TCR beta sequences to specific HLA alleles. According to a later genetic analysis, donors in an Asian-associated ancestry cluster had fewer N-insertions in productive TCRs than the roughly 670-donor mean. Roughly uniform sequencing depth across donors was assumed in presence/absence analyses, although this assumption may not hold. In vitro tests confirmed that three of the cytomegalovirus-associated TCR beta chains recognize cytomegalovirus antigens. For the cohort, immune exposure information was limited to CMV serostatus. Most CMV-associated TCR beta chains appeared to be HLA-restricted in a later analysis, and the HLA associations seemed to be driven largely by CMV exposure. Linkage disequilibrium might explain the correlated functional status among segregating V segments, but an unknown experimental factor could not be ruled out. Approximately 16 rarely observed V segments, including chromosome 9 orphons, were excluded from the earlier analysis of some 590 of the donors because counts were too low. The study gave a list of 150 to 200 TCR beta chains associated with cytomegalovirus. In this cohort, only TCR beta chains were sequenced, and detectable features were limited by the absence of alpha or paired-chain data. A later analysis found that TCR association rates varied across HLA loci, with DRB1 alleles showing the most associated TCRs and HLA-C alleles the fewest. When HLA alleles, especially DR and DQ, strongly co-occurred, TCR associations were difficult to assign to individual alleles. The authors suggested that the approach could potentially be extended to other disease states and immunological phenotypes. While some public TCRs were present in many individuals, most TCR sequences turned up only very rarely across donors. In a later analysis, several top co-occurrence clusters were reported to appear linked to parvovirus B19, influenza, CMV and Epstein-Barr virus. HLA typing was unavailable for some donors at each locus, so association tests used only the typed subset. The classifier was reported to diagnose cytomegalovirus status with high specificity and sensitivity in both the original and validation cohorts. In a later analysis, HLA-associated TCR beta chains showed more clonal expansion and lower generation probabilities than non-associated chains that were equally common.

In regard to this clone: Its antigen is not yet known. One base away there is no much larger clone; base qualities are not given.

The sequencing sample was made of PBMCs. This clonotype originated in a male donor in good health and CMV-seropositive.

DNA sequence: TGTGCCAGCAGCGTAGATGGGGGCTTCTCCTACGAGCAGTACTTC. Its translation reads: CASSVDGGFSYEQYF. The chain uses TRBV9 and TRBJ2-7; the D gene is perhaps TRBD1, from 6 matching bases. CDR1 and CDR2 are read off the germline V gene as SGDLS and YYNGEE. V was cut back by 0 bases and J by 0 bases, leaving a gap of 10 bases between them. There are 15 amino acids in the CDR3, from cysteine to phenylalanine inclusive. CDR3 DNA only is kept here, 45 bases in frame from base 1.